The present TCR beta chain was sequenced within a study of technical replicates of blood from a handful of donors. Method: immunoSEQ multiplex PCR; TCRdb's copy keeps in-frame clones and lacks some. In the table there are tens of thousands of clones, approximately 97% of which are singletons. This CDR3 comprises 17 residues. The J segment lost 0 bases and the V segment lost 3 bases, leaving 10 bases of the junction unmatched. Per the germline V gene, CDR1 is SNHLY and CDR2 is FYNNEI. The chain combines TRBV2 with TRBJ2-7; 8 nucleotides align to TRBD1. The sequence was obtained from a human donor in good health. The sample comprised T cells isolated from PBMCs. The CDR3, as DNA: TGTGCCAGCAGTGACCTAGTCTGGACAGGGCCCTCCTACGAGCAGTACTTC. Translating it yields CASSDLVWTGPSYEQYF.